This T cell receptor beta chain comes out of a study of T cells after yellow fever vaccination. Broader study findings: The bulk population could contribute abundant contaminating clonotypes to FACS-sorted repertoires.

Each CDR3 protein gets one entry after TCRdb re-called the 5' RACE reads with MiXCR. Of 150,000 or so distinct CDR3 sequences in the sample, 9.3% were seen once. Trimming stripped 3 bases from V and 7 bases from J, with 3 bases between. The CDR3 runs 11 residues. Germline assignment: CDR1 KGHSH and CDR2 LQKENI. This clonotype was picked up a small number of times. Its cognate antigen is unknown. The material was CD8+ T cells sorted from PBMCs, obtained 45 days after the yellow fever booster vaccination. The sequence was collected from a man aged 18 to 30 who received the YFV17D yellow fever vaccine. V usage is TRBV18 and J usage is TRBJ2-2; the D is unclear. In nucleotides, the CDR3 is TGTGCCAGCTCACCCGACGGGGAGCTGTTTTTT. The encoded protein is CASSPDGELFF.